The TCR beta chain under discussion was sequenced for a study of radiation and T cells in renal cell carcinoma. A note on this clone: Its antigen is currently unknown.

Assay used: immunoSEQ multiplex PCR; TCRdb lists only in-frame clones, some missing. The sample contains fewer than 80,000 clones, around four fifths of which appear only once. Time point in this sample: blood 4 weeks post-SBRT, at nephrectomy. Treatment specified: 15 Gy SBRT to primary tumor, nephrectomy 4 weeks later. Clear cell pathology was present in this patient's renal cell carcinoma. The germline V gene has CDR1 MNHNY and CDR2 SVGAGI (reference sequence). This CDR3 is 14 amino acids long. Trimming took 0 bases from V and 3 from J, leaving 9 bases between them. Overall study results and limits: In blood, top tumor clones expanded by 2 weeks, shrinking by 4.

Material: blood, obtained from a patient whose treatment included radiotherapy and nephrectomy. This clonotype was sampled from a woman aged 55-70 years with renal cell carcinoma. The gene calls are TRBV6-6 and TRBJ2-7; perhaps TRBD2 as D (6 bases). The CDR3: CASSYSAGLYEQYF. CDR3 in DNA: TGTGCCAGCAGTTACTCTGCGGGGCTCTACGAGCAGTACTTC.